This record covers a single T cell receptor (beta chain). This entry is derived from a study of blood T cell repertoires in COVID-19. Study summary: Acute-phase and convalescent COVID-19 samples originated in the United States, Italy and Spain. Nucleic acid was either cDNA or gDNA, and it came from T cells, B-cell-depleted T cells, or PBMCs.

Authors' processing steps: Estimation of nucleated cell counts was performed using reference gene primer amplification. TCRdb's table, derived via immunoSEQ multiplex PCR, lists solely in-frame clones and lacks some. That table furnishes V, J and clone size, whereas the DNA furnished D and trimming. The table shows 80,000 to 95,000 clones, with approximately 88% occurring only once. The V end was cut by 1 base, the J end by 0 bases, with 11 bases between. The CDR3 consists of 16 residues. Germline values: CDR1 SGHRS, CDR2 YFSETQ. The specimen was peripheral blood. This sequence was found in a woman between 65 and 79 years old with acute or convalescent COVID-19. The rearrangement uses TRBV5-1 and TRBJ1-5, with D possibly matching TRBD1 (5 bases). The CDR3 here is CASSLSGVDSNQPQHF. The CDR3 DNA sequence: TGCGCCAGCAGCTTGTCGGGGGTGGATAGCAATCAGCCCCAGCATTTT.